A selection of T cell receptor beta chains follows, all from one sample in a study of tumor-infiltrating lymphocytes in primary liver carcinoma. TCRdb reprocessed the multiplex PCR reads via MiXCR and lists one record per CDR3 protein. The sample holds 330,000 or so distinct CDR3 sequences, about 65% seen once. Specimen: peripheral blood. Every receptor here comes from a man aged 40-50 years with primary liver carcinoma and hepatitis B virus infection. CDR3s include the opening cysteine and the closing phenylalanine or tryptophan. Each record gives: CDR3 length, D gene, clone size, V gene, J gene, CDR3 DNA, CDR3 protein. A D gene is named only where the DNA matches it firmly. A row's size may be missing; if present it is once, few, many or a size class.

>15|-|few|TRBV6-6|TRBJ1-4
TGTGCCAGCAGTCCTCGGGCGCAGAATAATGAAAAACTGTTTTTT
CASSPRAQNNEKLFF
>14|-|-|TRBV7-2|TRBJ1-1
TGTGCCAGCAGTCCGTTGGGCAAGAACACTGAAGCTTTCTTT
CASSPLGKNTEAFF
>16|TRBD2|-|TRBV11-2|TRBJ2-5
TGTGCCAGAAGTTTATTGCGGGGAGGGGCGATTGGGACCCAGTACTTC
CARSLLRGGAIGTQYF
>17|-|-|TRBV10-3|TRBJ2-3
TGTGCCATCAGTGAGTCGACGGGCGGGATGGGGGCAGATACGCAGTACTTT
CAISESTGGMGADTQYF
>14|TRBD2|-|TRBV28|TRBJ2-5
TGTGCCAGCAGTCCGGGGGGGGTGAGGGAGACCCAGTACTTC
CASSPGGVRETQYF
>14|TRBD2|many|TRBV6-5|TRBJ2-6
TGTGCCAGCAGTCAATCTCCGGGACTAGCTGAGCTGGCTTTC
CASSQSPGLAELAF
>16|TRBD2|-|TRBV11-2|TRBJ2-7
TGTGCTAGCAGCTCAGACCCTAGCGGGTCCACCTACGAGCAGTACTTC
CASSSDPSGSTYEQYF
>16|TRBD1|few|TRBV6-5|TRBJ2-1
TGTGCCAGCAGGCCCGAGGGGACAGGGTCGTACAATGAGCAGTTCTTC
CASRPEGTGSYNEQFF
>13|-|-|TRBV11-2|TRBJ2-5
TGTGCCAGCAGCGCAACTCGGGGGGAGACCCAGTACTTC
CASSATRGETQYF
>16|-|once|TRBV18|TRBJ2-3
TGTGCCAGCTCACCACGTACCCCGGGAGACACAGATACGCAGTATTTT
CASSPRTPGDTDTQYF
>11|-|-|TRBV14|TRBJ2-3
TGTGTCAGCAGCCAGCTCGCTACGCAGTATTTT
CVSSQLATQYF
>15|-|many|TRBV11-2|TRBJ1-2
TGTGCCAGCAGCTTAGATCTCTGGGGTGACTATGGCTACACCTTC
CASSLDLWGDYGYTF
>17|-|many|TRBV6-2/TRBV6-3|TRBJ1-4
TGTGCCAGCAGTAGCCCACAACTCAGGGGACGCCCCGGAAAACTGTTTTTT
CASSSPQLRGRPGKLFF
>14|-|-|TRBV11-2|TRBJ2-7
TGTGCCAGCAGCTTAGGGTCACAGTCTTACGAGCGGTACTTC
CASSLGSQSYERYF
>18|TRBD1|-|TRBV5-1|TRBJ2-7
TGCGCCAGCAGCCGGGAATGGACAGGGGGCCAAATTACCTACAAGCAGTACTTC
CASSREWTGGQITYKQYF
>15|-|-|TRBV4-1|TRBJ2-7
TGCGCCAGCAGCCAAAATTTGGGAGAGACCTACGTGCAGTACTTC
CASSQNLGETYVQYF
>15|TRBD2|-|TRBV5-1|TRBJ2-1
TGCGCCAGCAGCTTGGTACAGCGGGAGCGTGGTGAGCAGCTCTTC
CASSLVQRERGEQLF
>15|TRBD2|once|TRBV11-1|TRBJ2-2
TGTGCCAGCGGCTTAACTAGCGGGCACACCGGGGAGCTGTTTTTT
CASGLTSGHTGELFF
>16|TRBD2|-|TRBV11-2|TRBJ2-7
TGTGCCAGCAGCTTAGATCCCCGGCTAGCGGTCTACGAGTGGTACTTC
CASSLDPRLAVYEWYF
>14|TRBD1|-|TRBV11-2|TRBJ2-1
TGTGCCAGCAGCTCAGGGCAGGGGGTCAATGAGCAGTTCTTC
CASSSGQGVNEQFF
>14|TRBD1|-|TRBV6-2/TRBV6-3|TRBJ1-5
TGTGCCAGCTGCACCGGGACAGGGAACCAACCCCAGCATTTT
CASCTGTGNQPQHF
>13|-|-|TRBV11-2|TRBJ2-3
TGTGCCAGCTCTAGTGGAAGCACAGATACGCACTATTTT
CASSSGSTDTHYF
>14|TRBD1|-|TRBV6-1|TRBJ2-4
TGTGTCAGCAGTCCACGGACAGGGGGAAACATTCAGTACTTC
CVSSPRTGGNIQYF
>13|-|few|TRBV5-4|TRBJ2-5
TGTGCCAGCAGCGGCGGAGGAGAAGAGACCCAGTACTTC
CASSGGGEETQYF
>12|-|many|TRBV5-6|TRBJ2-7
TGTGCCAGCAGCTTGGACCGCTACGAGCAGTACTTC
CASSLDRYEQYF
>13|TRBD2|few|TRBV30|TRBJ2-7
TGTGCCTGGAGTGACGCCCTGGCGGGAGGGCAGTACTTC
CAWSDALAGGQYF
>15|TRBD2|-|TRBV6-6|TRBJ2-3
TGTGCCAGCAGAGGGACTAGCGACTACACAGATACGCAGTATTTT
CASRGTSDYTDTQYF
>14|-|many|TRBV29-1|TRBJ2-5
TGCAGCGTTGAAGATCATGTGGGGCGAGAGACCCAGTACTTC
CSVEDHVGRETQYF
>14|TRBD1|many|TRBV6-5|TRBJ2-7
TGTGCCAGCAGCTCCTTCACAGGGGGCGGCGAGCAGTACTTC
CASSSFTGGGEQYF
>15|-|many|TRBV6-2/TRBV6-3|TRBJ2-1
TGTGCCAGCAGTGCGCAGAGCGGGCGTGGGGGTGAGCAGTTCTTC
CASSAQSGRGGEQFF
>13|-|-|TRBV11-2|TRBJ2-7
TGTGCCAGCAGCTGGGACGACTCCTACGAGCAATACTTC
CASSWDDSYEQYF
>14|-|few|TRBV6-5|TRBJ2-5
TGTGCCGGCAGCACTGGACTTACCCAAGAGACCCAGTACTTC
CAGSTGLTQETQYF
>15|TRBD1|many|TRBV11-2|TRBJ1-1
TGTGCCAGCAGATATACAGGGGAGGGTGGCACTGAAGCTTTCTTT
CASRYTGEGGTEAFF
>16|-|-|TRBV10-3|TRBJ2-1
TGTGCCATCAGTGATCTTAAATCGGGGGTTTACAGTGAGCAGTTCTTC
CAISDLKSGVYSEQFF